These 14 T cell receptor beta chains share one sample of origin, sequenced in a study of identical twins. TCRdb re-called the 5' RACE reads through MiXCR, storing one row per CDR3 protein. Counted here are roughly 1,500,000 distinct CDR3 sequences, 32% occurring once; the ten biggest clones make up 0.27%. The sample comprised cord blood. These receptors all come from a newborn girl in good health.

The genes are TRBV25-1 and TRBJ2-1; tentatively, D is TRBD2 (6 bases). V was clipped by 6 bases and J by 7 bases, with 25 bases between them. The CDR3 is made up of 17 amino acids. Germline assignment: CDR1 MGHDK and CDR2 SYGVNS. The CDR3 protein is CASSSWGTPLEANEQFF. DNA for the CDR3: TGTGCCAGCAGCTCATGGGGGACTCCACTCGAGGCGAATGAGCAGTTCTTC.

The genes are TRBV18 and TRBJ2-7, with D tentatively TRBD1 (5 bases). V was clipped by 1 base and J by 1 base, with 8 bases between them. The V gene's germline CDR1 is KGHSH and CDR2 LQKENI. The CDR3 consists of 14 residues. CDR3 region: CASSPRAGSYEQYF. The CDR3 DNA follows: TGTGCCAGCTCACCACGCGCAGGGTCCTACGAGCAGTACTTC.

The rearrangement links TRBV28 to TRBJ2-4; a possible D gene is TRBD2 (5 bases). This CDR3 region has 14 residues. Between the trimmed V and J ends, which lost 8 bases and 0 bases, there was a span of 11 bases. Per germline, CDR1 MDHEN and CDR2 SYDVKM. The CDR3 spells CASGRGIAKNIQYF. CDR3 DNA: TGTGCCAGCGGCCGAGGGATAGCCAAAAACATTCAGTACTTC.

This clonotype was observed a few times. The chain employs TRBV6-2 or TRBV6-3 and TRBJ2-3; 7 nucleotides line up with TRBD2. Germline V gene data show CDR1 as MNHEY and CDR2 as SVGEGT. This CDR3 spans 14 amino acids. Unmatched junction bases numbered 5, after V lost 6 bases and J lost 2 bases. In DNA, the CDR3 is TGTGCCAGCAGACCGGGAGGTATCACAGATACGCAGTATTTT. It specifies CASRPGGITDTQYF.

This chain joins TRBV7-2 and TRBJ2-1; 10 bases map to TRBD2. This CDR3 is 16 amino acids long. V gave up 6 bases and J gave up 0 bases; unmatched junction bases: 5. Germline CDR1 is SGHTA and CDR2 is FQGNSA. CDR3 DNA: TGTGCCAGCAGAAATAGCGGGGGGAGCTCCTACAATGAGCAGTTCTTC. Translating it yields CASRNSGGSSYNEQFF. Complete variable domain (other parts from reference TRBV7-2 and TRBJ2-1): GAGVSQSPSNKVTEKGKDVELRCDPISGHTALYWYRQSLGQGLEFLIYFQGNSAPDKSGLPSDRFSAERTGGSVSTLTIQRTQQEDSAVYLCASRNSGGSSYNEQFFGPGTRLTVL.

This clonotype was detected a few times. The chain couples TRBV3-1 to TRBJ1-2; D is undetermined. CDR1 and CDR2 (germline): LGHDT, YNNKEL (reference sequence). V gave up 0 bases and J gave up 7 bases, with 18 bases separating them. The CDR3 is 16 amino acids. The CDR3 sequence: CASSQDLLRVGSGYTF. The CDR3, as DNA: TGTGCCAGCAGCCAAGATCTTTTGAGGGTGGGGAGTGGCTACACCTTC.

The chain recombines TRBV27 with TRBJ1-1; no clear D. V lost 0 bases to trimming and J lost 1 base, with 15 bases between them. The CDR3 length is 17 residues. Germline V gene data show CDR1 as MNHEY and CDR2 as SMNVEV (reference sequence). CDR3 sequence: CASSLSTVGPSNTEAFF. DNA for the CDR3: TGTGCCAGCAGTTTATCCACAGTGGGCCCTTCGAACACTGAAGCTTTCTTT.

This clonotype has more than one count but fewer than ten. CDR3 amino acids: CASSAGQWNTEAFF. The CDR3 DNA sequence: TGTGCCAGCAGCGCTGGACAATGGAACACTGAAGCTTTCTTT. The chain links TRBV21-1 to TRBJ1-1; TRBD1, as called in the table, went unchecked against the DNA. TRBV21-1 is designated a pseudogene. CDR3 length equals 14 residues.

J is TRBJ2-7 and V is TRBV2, with 11 bases matching TRBD2. CDR1 is SNHLY and CDR2 is FYNNEI in the germline V gene. The CDR3 consists of 15 residues. V shed 4 bases and J 3 bases; nucleotides not matched to a gene: 5. The CDR3 reads CASSGGLAAIYEQYF. The CDR3, as DNA: TGTGCCAGCAGTGGGGGACTAGCGGCTATCTACGAGCAGTACTTC.

In the case of this clonotype: At one boundary the junction diverges from the germline segment, which might be a read error. The V and J genes are TRBV4-2 and TRBJ2-1, with D possibly TRBD2 on 6 matching bases. In germline, CDR1 is LGHNA, CDR2 YNFKEQ. This CDR3 spans 16 amino acids. CDR3: CAGSQDPGGTYNEQFF. The CDR3 bases are TGTGCCGGCAGCCAAGACCCCGGAGGGACCTACAATGAGCAGTTCTTC.

The rearrangement joins TRBV30 to TRBJ2-5; TRBD1 aligns across 8 bases. The DNA matches TRBJ2-7 better at its end, which makes the J call doubtful. The germline V gene encodes CDR1 GTSNPN and CDR2 SVGIG (reference sequence). The CDR3 is 10 amino acids. The CDR3 DNA follows: TGTGCCTGGGACAGGGGCGAGCAGTACTTC. Translation: CAWDRGEQYF.

This clonotype was detected only once. This chain uses TRBV20-1 with TRBJ1-4; D not resolved. The CDR3 has 14 residues. Germline lookup yields CDR1 DFQATT and CDR2 SNEGSKA (reference sequence). Trimming stripped 4 bases from V and 0 bases from J, with 9 bases between. The CDR3 sequence: CSAMSGTTNEKLFF. The CDR3 DNA reads as TGCAGTGCTATGAGCGGGACAACTAATGAAAAACTGTTTTTT.

V is TRBV4-1 and J is TRBJ1-1, with TRBD1 matching 8 bases. The CDR3 extends over 17 amino acids. V lost 0 bases, J lost 0 bases, and 6 bases stayed unmatched. The V gene's germline CDR1 is MGHRA and CDR2 YSYEKL. The CDR3, as DNA: TGCGCCAGCAGCCAAGAGATGAACAGGGGGATGAACACTGAAGCTTTCTTT. As protein: CASSQEMNRGMNTEAFF.

This clonotype was picked up many times. V and J are TRBV10-2 and TRBJ2-3; TRBD2 aligns across 14 bases. This CDR3 has 18 residues. Germline loops: CDR1 WSHSY, CDR2 SAAADI. Trimming cost V 6 bases and J 7 bases; bases outside gene matches: 15. The CDR3 here is CASRGLAGGTQDKNTQYF. Written as DNA, the CDR3 is TGCGCCAGCAGAGGACTAGCGGGGGGAACTCAAGATAAGAATACGCAGTATTTT.